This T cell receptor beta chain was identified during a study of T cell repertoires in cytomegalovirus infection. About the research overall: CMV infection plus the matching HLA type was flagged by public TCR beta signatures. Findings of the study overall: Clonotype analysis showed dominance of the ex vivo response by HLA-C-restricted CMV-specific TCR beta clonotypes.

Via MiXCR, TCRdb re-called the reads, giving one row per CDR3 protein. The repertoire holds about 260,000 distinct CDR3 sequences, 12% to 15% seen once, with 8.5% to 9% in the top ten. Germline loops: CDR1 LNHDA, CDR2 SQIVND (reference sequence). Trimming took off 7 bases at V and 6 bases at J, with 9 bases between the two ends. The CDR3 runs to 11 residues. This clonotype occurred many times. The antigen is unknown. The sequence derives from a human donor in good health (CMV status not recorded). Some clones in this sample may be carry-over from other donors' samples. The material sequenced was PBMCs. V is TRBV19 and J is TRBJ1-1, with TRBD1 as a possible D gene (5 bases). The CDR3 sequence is CASKVGAEAFF. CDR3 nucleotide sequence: TGTGCCAGTAAGGTGGGGGCTGAAGCTTTCTTT. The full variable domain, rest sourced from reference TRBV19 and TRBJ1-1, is DGGITQSPKYLFRKEGQNVTLSCEQNLNHDAMYWYRQDPGQGLRLIYYSQIVNDFQKGDIAEGYSVSREKKESFPLTVTSAQKNPTAFYLCASKVGAEAFFGQGTRLTVV.